Presented here are 29 T cell receptor beta chains from one specimen sequenced in a study of cytomegalovirus exposure and HLA in healthy donors. Libraries were prepared by immunoSEQ multiplex PCR; TCRdb keeps only in-frame clonotypes and omits some of them. The table records approximately 210,000 clones, roughly 82% of them present only once. Source material: PBMCs. These receptor sequences come from a woman between 18 and 29 years old in good health and CMV-seronegative.

Points on this clone: Other DNA sequences in the same sample also yield this CDR3. The V call is TRBV30, the J call TRBJ2-6; D might be TRBD1 (5 bases). The CDR3 has 15 residues. The V end was cut by 0 bases, the J end by 2 bases, with 8 bases between. CDR1 GTSNPN and CDR2 SVGIG come from the germline V gene (reference sequence). In DNA, the CDR3 is TGTGCCTGGAGTGTACAGGTCCCTGGGGCCAACGTCCTGACTTTC. Protein: CAWSVQVPGANVLTF.

The chain links TRBV5-1 to TRBJ2-7; TRBD1 matches at 8 bases. Germline CDR1 reads SGHRS; CDR2 reads YFSETQ. Trimming took 0 bases from V and 3 from J; bases not matched to a gene: 5. This CDR3 is built from 15 residues. CDR3 bases: TGCGCCAGCAGCTTGGCCGGCGACAGGGGCTACGAGCAGTACTTC. Its translation: CASSLAGDRGYEQYF.

The chain is built from TRBV7-8 and TRBJ1-1; 7 nucleotides align to TRBD1. The CDR3 is 15 amino acids. Losses at the gene ends were 2 bases for V and 3 bases for J; bases not matched to a gene: 6. The germline V gene has CDR1 SGHVS and CDR2 FQNEAQ. As DNA, the CDR3 is TGTGCCAGCAGCTTACGGGACAGTCTGTACACTGAAGCTTTCTTT. Protein sequence: CASSLRDSLYTEAFF.

J is TRBJ2-2 and V is TRBV19; TRBD1 matches at 9 bases. V trimming: 8 bases; J trimming: 1 base; junction bases outside the gene matches: 8. The V gene's germline CDR1 is LNHDA and CDR2 SQIVND (reference sequence). CDR3 length equals 16 residues. The CDR3 DNA reads as TGTGCCAGTCTTGTCCCGGGACAGGGGAACACCGGGGAGCTGTTTTTT. It specifies CASLVPGQGNTGELFF. Filled out from reference TRBV19 and TRBJ2-2, the complete variable domain reads DGGITQSPKYLFRKEGQNVTLSCEQNLNHDAMYWYRQDPGQGLRLIYYSQIVNDFQKGDIAEGYSVSREKKESFPLTVTSAQKNPTAFYLCASLVPGQGNTGELFFGEGSRLTVL.

The V call is TRBV27, the J call TRBJ2-2; 12 bases line up with TRBD2. This CDR3 has 15 residues. Losses at the gene ends were 6 bases for V and 4 bases for J; bases not matched to a gene: 3. The germline V gene encodes CDR1 MNHEY and CDR2 SMNVEV (reference sequence). CDR3 in amino acids: CASRGTSGLTGELFF. The CDR3 DNA reads TGTGCCAGCAGGGGGACTAGCGGGCTCACCGGGGAGCTGTTTTTT.

The chain employs TRBV2 and TRBJ2-7, with 8 bases that match TRBD1. CDR3 length: 16 residues. V lost 5 bases to trimming and J lost 3 bases; unmatched junction nucleotides: 12. Germline V gene lookup returns CDR1 SNHLY and CDR2 FYNNEI. The CDR3: CASSWIPGQVNYEQYF. CDR3 coding DNA: TGTGCCAGCAGTTGGATACCGGGACAGGTTAACTACGAGCAGTACTTC.

The rearrangement joins TRBV4-1 to TRBJ2-1; 11 bases map to TRBD2. V was pared by 2 bases and J by 6 bases, with 6 bases of the junction left unmatched. The CDR3 loop spans 16 amino acids. CDR1 and CDR2 from the germline V gene are MGHRA and YSYEKL. In DNA form, the CDR3 reads TGCGCCAGCAGCCAACCCACTAGCGGGAGATTCAATGAGCAGTTCTTC. It is translated as CASSQPTSGRFNEQFF.

V gene TRBV7-9 combines with J gene TRBJ1-2; TRBD1 might be the D (6 bases). CDR3 length equals 14 residues. V lost 1 base and J 8 bases, leaving 14 bases between the germline ends. The germline V gene has CDR1 SEHNR and CDR2 FQNEAQ (reference sequence). The CDR3 bases are TGTGCCAGCAGCTTAGGTACAGGGTTCGGGGGCTACACCTTC. Translated: CASSLGTGFGGYTF.

This clone was recorded only once. This chain connects TRBV12-1 to TRBJ1-2; the table gives TRBD1 as D, unverified against the DNA. TRBV12-1 is noted as a pseudogene. This CDR3 is built from 13 residues. The CDR3 loop reads CASSMTGANGYTF. The CDR3 DNA reads TGTGCCAGCAGCATGACAGGGGCGAATGGCTACACCTTC.

The chain uses TRBV30 and TRBJ1-4; perhaps TRBD1 as D (6 bases). Trimming took off 0 bases at V and 2 bases at J, with 10 bases between the two ends. The germline V gene encodes CDR1 GTSNPN and CDR2 SVGIG (reference sequence). The CDR3 consists of 15 residues. The CDR3 DNA reads TGTGCCTGGAGTGTAGGGGACACTACTAATGAAAAACTGTTTTTT. This codes for CAWSVGDTTNEKLFF.

J is TRBJ2-3 and V is TRBV9, with 7 bases fitting TRBD1. This CDR3 spans 15 amino acids. From germline, CDR1 is SGDLS and CDR2 YYNGEE. The junction had 10 bases not matched to a gene; V was cut back by 5 bases and J by 4 bases. This CDR3 is CASRGPRDSPDTQYF. The CDR3 DNA reads TGTGCCAGCAGAGGGCCCCGGGACAGCCCAGATACGCAGTATTTT.

The chain couples TRBV6-5 to TRBJ2-7; D perhaps matches TRBD1 (6 bases). V was cut by 5 bases and J by 1 base, with 6 bases left in between. Germline V gives CDR1 MNHEY, CDR2 SVGAGI. The CDR3 contains 12 residues. CDR3 loop: CASSRGSYEQYF. The CDR3, as DNA: TGTGCCAGCAGTAGGGGGTCCTACGAGCAGTACTTC.

V is TRBV11-3 and J is TRBJ2-1; 8 nucleotides align to TRBD2. V was clipped by 4 bases and J by 2 bases; unmatched bases: 4. Germline V CDR1 and CDR2: SGHNT, YENEEA. CDR3 length: 15 residues. The CDR3 DNA is TGTGCCAGCAGCTCGAGCGGGGGCGCCTACAATGAGCAGTTCTTC. Its translation: CASSSSGGAYNEQFF.

The rearrangement uses TRBV7-7 and TRBJ2-3, with 8 nucleotides matching TRBD2. Germline V CDR1 and CDR2: SSHAT, FNYEAQ (reference sequence). Trimming at V came to 5 bases and at J to 0 bases, leaving 13 bases not matched to a gene. This CDR3 contains 18 residues. The CDR3 DNA reads as TGTGCCAGCAGCCCATGGCCCGTAGTAGCGGGGAGCACAGATACGCAGTATTTT. Residues: CASSPWPVVAGSTDTQYF.

The rearrangement links TRBV27 to TRBJ1-1; 8 bases are a match to TRBD1. The CDR3 sequence is 15 residues long. Unmatched junction bases numbered 8, after V lost 3 bases and J lost 5 bases. Germline V lookup: CDR1 MNHEY, CDR2 SMNVEV (reference sequence). CDR3 protein: CASSLTWTGKTEAFF. As DNA, the CDR3 is TGTGCCAGCAGTTTGACCTGGACAGGGAAGACTGAAGCTTTCTTT.

Points on this clone: Sequence at one end of the junction differs from germline and may be a read error. This sequence joins TRBV11-3 and TRBJ2-2; maybe TRBD2 (5 bases). The CDR3 extends over 20 amino acids. Germline CDR1 is SGHNT and CDR2 is YENEEA. This CDR3 is CASSVDGYLSTGSNTGELFF. The CDR3 DNA sequence: TGTGCCAGCAGCGTAGACGGTTATTTGAGTACGGGATCAAACACCGGGGAGCTGTTTTTT.

The chain joins TRBV25-1 to TRBJ2-1; no definite D call. This CDR3 comprises 14 residues. The V gene lost 3 bases and the J gene lost 0 bases, with 6 bases spanning the gap. Germline lookup yields CDR1 MGHDK and CDR2 SYGVNS. The CDR3 bases are TGTGCCAGCAGTGACCCCGGCTCCTACAATGAGCAGTTCTTC. Translated, it gives CASSDPGSYNEQFF.

The chain joins TRBV7-9 to TRBJ2-4; 7 bases map to TRBD1. This CDR3 comprises 15 residues. In germline, CDR1 is SEHNR, CDR2 FQNEAQ (reference sequence). V lost 5 bases and J lost 0; bases outside the gene matches: 4. The CDR3 here is CASSQGQLAKNIQYF. CDR3 nucleotides: TGTGCCAGCAGCCAGGGACAGCTAGCCAAAAACATTCAGTACTTC.

This clone appeared a single time. The V call is TRBV25-1, the J call TRBJ2-2, with D unresolved. With 0 bases removed from V and 6 bases from J, the gap between germline ends came to 8 bases. This CDR3 has 14 residues. In germline, CDR1 is MGHDK, CDR2 SYGVNS. CDR3 sequence reads: CASSEYWPPGELFF. The CDR3 nucleotides read TGTGCCAGCAGTGAATATTGGCCCCCCGGGGAGCTGTTTTTT.

Worth noting for this clone: Other DNA sequences from this sample encode an identical CDR3 as well. V gene TRBV7-2 combines with J gene TRBJ2-1; no clear D. CDR3 size: 13 residues. Looked up from germline, CDR1 is SGHTA and CDR2 is FQGNSA. V lost 4 bases and J 5 bases, leaving 9 bases between the germline ends. The CDR3 bases are TGTGCCAGCAGCTACAACCGGGACAATGAGCAGTTCTTC. Translation gives CASSYNRDNEQFF. The full variable domain, its missing parts supplied by reference TRBV7-2 and TRBJ2-1, is GAGVSQSPSNKVTEKGKDVELRCDPISGHTALYWYRQSLGQGLEFLIYFQGNSAPDKSGLPSDRFSAERTGGSVSTLTIQRTQQEDSAVYLCASSYNRDNEQFFGPGTRLTVL.

This clone was counted once. The chain has TRBV2 and TRBJ2-7; D might be TRBD1 (6 bases). Germline loops: CDR1 SNHLY, CDR2 FYNNEI. This CDR3 contains 16 residues. The V gene lost 2 bases and the J gene lost 0 bases, with 14 bases spanning the gap. For the CDR3, the DNA is TGTGCCAGCAGTGAATGGGGGCGGCAGGGCTCCTACGAGCAGTACTTC. Protein sequence: CASSEWGRQGSYEQYF.

The chain has TRBV29-1 and TRBJ2-1; 11 bases map to TRBD1. V trimming: 4 bases; J trimming: 9 bases; junction bases outside the gene matches: 5. Germline CDR1 and CDR2: SQVTM and ANQGSEA. The CDR3 runs 13 residues. CDR3 in amino acids: CSVVGTGGFEQFF. In nucleotides, the CDR3 is TGCAGCGTTGTAGGGACAGGGGGGTTTGAGCAGTTCTTC.

The chain carries TRBV6-4 and TRBJ2-3, with 10 bases identical to TRBD2. V shed 0 bases, J shed 4 bases, and the junction held 7 bases outside the gene matches. Germline values: CDR1 MRHNA, CDR2 SNTAGT. This CDR3 has 17 residues. This CDR3 is CASSDSRLAGASDTQYF. In nucleotides, the CDR3 is TGTGCCAGCAGTGACTCGAGGCTAGCGGGAGCCTCAGATACGCAGTATTTT.

V and J are TRBV2 and TRBJ1-2; D unclear. Germline V gene data show CDR1 as SNHLY and CDR2 as FYNNEI. V was shortened by 4 bases and J by 6 bases, with 9 bases between the two germline ends. The CDR3 length is 12 residues. CDR3 nucleotide sequence: TGTGCCAGCAGTGGGACTGGGAATGGCTACACCTTC. Protein product: CASSGTGNGYTF.

The genes are TRBV7-6 and TRBJ1-5; 8 nucleotides agree with TRBD1. The CDR3 runs 15 residues. CDR1 SGHVS and CDR2 FNYEAQ come from the germline V gene. Trimming cost V 1 base and J 5 bases; bases outside gene matches: 4. This CDR3 is CASSLGQGAYQPQHF. DNA for the CDR3: TGTGCCAGCAGCTTAGGGCAGGGGGCTTATCAGCCCCAGCATTTT.

CDR3 coding DNA: TGTGCCACAAGGGGGGGATATGGCAATCAGCCCCAGCATTTT. This encodes CATRGGYGNQPQHF. J is TRBJ1-5 and V is TRBV10-3, with D possibly TRBD1 on 6 matching bases. The CDR3 contains 14 residues. Germline V gene lookup returns CDR1 ENHRY and CDR2 SYGVKD. Trimming pared 10 bases from V and 2 bases from J, leaving 15 bases between.

This clone was counted between two and nine times. The gene calls are TRBV7-6 and TRBJ2-7, with TRBD1 identical over 8 bases. CDR3 length: 16 residues. The trim removed 0 bases at V and 4 bases at J, leaving 8 bases unmatched. Germline values: CDR1 SGHVS, CDR2 FNYEAQ. As DNA, the CDR3 is TGTGCCAGCAGCTTAGCTCCGCAGGGGGCACCTTACGAGCAGTACTTC. Amino acid sequence: CASSLAPQGAPYEQYF.

This clone has only a few counts. This sequence joins TRBV30 and TRBJ1-1; no firm D call. CDR3 length: 12 amino acids. Germline loops: CDR1 GTSNPN, CDR2 SVGIG (reference sequence). The germline V and J ends were trimmed by 4 bases and 6 bases, with 12 bases remaining between them. DNA of the CDR3: TGTGCCTGGATTCGGCAGGCATCTGAAGCTTTCTTT. The encoded protein is CAWIRQASEAFF.

The V call is TRBV4-1, the J call TRBJ1-2; 8 bases agree with TRBD1. Trimming cost V 4 bases and J 5 bases; bases outside gene matches: 12. Germline CDR1 and CDR2: MGHRA and YSYEKL. The CDR3 covers 16 residues. The CDR3 DNA sequence: TGCGCCAGCAGCCCAATAACCAGGGGGCAAGGGTATGGCTACACCTTC. It yields the protein CASSPITRGQGYGYTF.